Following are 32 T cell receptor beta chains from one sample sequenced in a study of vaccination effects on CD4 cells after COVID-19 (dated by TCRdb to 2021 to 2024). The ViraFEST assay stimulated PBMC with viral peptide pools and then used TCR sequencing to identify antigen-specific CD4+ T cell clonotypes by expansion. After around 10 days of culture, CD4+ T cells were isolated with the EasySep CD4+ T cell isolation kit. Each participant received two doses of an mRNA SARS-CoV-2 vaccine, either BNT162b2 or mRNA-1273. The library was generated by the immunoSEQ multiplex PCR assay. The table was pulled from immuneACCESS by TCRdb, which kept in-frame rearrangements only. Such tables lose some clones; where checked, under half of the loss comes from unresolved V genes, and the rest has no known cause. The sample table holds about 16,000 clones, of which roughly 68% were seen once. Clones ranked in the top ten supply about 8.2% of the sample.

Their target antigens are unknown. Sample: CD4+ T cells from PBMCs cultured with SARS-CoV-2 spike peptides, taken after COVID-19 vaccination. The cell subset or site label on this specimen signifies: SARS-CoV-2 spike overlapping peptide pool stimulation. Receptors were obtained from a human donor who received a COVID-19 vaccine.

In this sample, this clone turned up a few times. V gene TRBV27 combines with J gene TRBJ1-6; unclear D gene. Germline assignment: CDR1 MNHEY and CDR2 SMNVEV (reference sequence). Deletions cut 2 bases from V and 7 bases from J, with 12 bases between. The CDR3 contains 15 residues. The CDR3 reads CASSLMSSPNSPLHF. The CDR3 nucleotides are TGTGCCAGCAGTTTAATGTCGAGTCCAAATTCACCCCTCCACTTT.

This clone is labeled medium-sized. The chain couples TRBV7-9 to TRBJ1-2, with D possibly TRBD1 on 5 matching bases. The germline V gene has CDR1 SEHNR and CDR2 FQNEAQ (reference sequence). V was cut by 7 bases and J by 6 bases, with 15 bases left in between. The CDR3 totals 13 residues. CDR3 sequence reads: CASTSRGGNGYTF. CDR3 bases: TGTGCCAGCACCTCTCGGGGGGGAAATGGCTACACCTTC.

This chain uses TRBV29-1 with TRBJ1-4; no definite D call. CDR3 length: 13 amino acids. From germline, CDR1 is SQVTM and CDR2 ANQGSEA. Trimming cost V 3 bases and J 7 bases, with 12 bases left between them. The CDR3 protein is CSVDGQPSEKLFF. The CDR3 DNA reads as TGCAGCGTTGACGGGCAGCCTTCTGAAAAACTGTTTTTT.

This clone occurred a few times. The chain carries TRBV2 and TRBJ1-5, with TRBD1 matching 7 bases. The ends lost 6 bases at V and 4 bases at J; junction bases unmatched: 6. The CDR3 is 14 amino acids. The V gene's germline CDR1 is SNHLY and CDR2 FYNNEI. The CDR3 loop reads CASRGDSGNQPQHF. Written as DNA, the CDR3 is TGTGCCAGCAGGGGGGACAGCGGGAATCAGCCCCAGCATTTT.

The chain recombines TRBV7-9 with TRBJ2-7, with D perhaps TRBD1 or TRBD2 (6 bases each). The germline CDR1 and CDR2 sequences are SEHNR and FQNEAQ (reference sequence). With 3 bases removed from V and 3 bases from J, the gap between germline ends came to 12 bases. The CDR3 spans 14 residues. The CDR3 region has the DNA TGTGCCAGCAGCTTCTCGGGGGCCCACTACGAGCAGTACTTC. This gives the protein CASSFSGAHYEQYF.

The CDR3 loop is CASSEVRGPRGYTF. The CDR3 DNA reads as TGTGCCAGCAGTGAAGTGCGGGGTCCGAGAGGCTACACCTTC. The chain uses TRBV6-1 and TRBJ1-2; the D is unclear. In germline, CDR1 is MNHNS, CDR2 SASEGT. V was shortened by 1 base and J by 8 bases, with 14 bases between the two germline ends. The CDR3 has 14 residues.

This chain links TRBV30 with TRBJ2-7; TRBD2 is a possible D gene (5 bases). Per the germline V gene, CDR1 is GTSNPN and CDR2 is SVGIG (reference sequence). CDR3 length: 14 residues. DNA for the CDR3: TGTGCAATCAGAAATTGGCGGGTTCCCTACGAGCAGTACTTC. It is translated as CAIRNWRVPYEQYF. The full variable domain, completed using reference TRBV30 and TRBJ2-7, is SQTIHQWPATLVQPVGSPLSLECTVEGTSNPNLYWYRQAAGRGLQLLFYSVGIGQISSEVPQNLSASRPQDRQFILSSKKLLLSDSGFYLCAIRNWRVPYEQYFGPGTRLTVT.

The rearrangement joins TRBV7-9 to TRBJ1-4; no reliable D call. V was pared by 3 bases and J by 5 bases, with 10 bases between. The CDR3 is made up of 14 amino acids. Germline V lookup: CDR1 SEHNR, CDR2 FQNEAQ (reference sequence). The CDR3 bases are TGTGCCAGCAGCTTGGGCCAGTCAAATGAAAAACTGTTTTTT. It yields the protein CASSLGQSNEKLFF.

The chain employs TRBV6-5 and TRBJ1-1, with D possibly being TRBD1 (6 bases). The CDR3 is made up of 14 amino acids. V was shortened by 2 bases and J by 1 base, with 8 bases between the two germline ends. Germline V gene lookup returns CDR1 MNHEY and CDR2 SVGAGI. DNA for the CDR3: TGTGCCAGCAGTTACGAAGGGGGGAACACTGAAGCTTTCTTT. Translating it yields CASSYEGGNTEAFF.

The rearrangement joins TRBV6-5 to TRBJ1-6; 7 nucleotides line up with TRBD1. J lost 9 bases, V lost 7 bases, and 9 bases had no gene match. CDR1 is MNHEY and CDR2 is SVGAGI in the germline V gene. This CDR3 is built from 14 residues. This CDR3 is CASTPGGGISPLHF. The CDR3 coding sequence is TGTGCCAGCACCCCAGGGGGAGGCATTTCACCCCTCCACTTT.

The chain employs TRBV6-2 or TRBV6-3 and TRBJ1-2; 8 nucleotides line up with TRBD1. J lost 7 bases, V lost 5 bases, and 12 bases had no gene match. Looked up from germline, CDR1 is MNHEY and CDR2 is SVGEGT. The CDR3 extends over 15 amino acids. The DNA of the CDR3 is TGTGCCAGCAGTAACCACTTACAGGGGGTATTTGGCTACACCTTC. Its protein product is CASSNHLQGVFGYTF.

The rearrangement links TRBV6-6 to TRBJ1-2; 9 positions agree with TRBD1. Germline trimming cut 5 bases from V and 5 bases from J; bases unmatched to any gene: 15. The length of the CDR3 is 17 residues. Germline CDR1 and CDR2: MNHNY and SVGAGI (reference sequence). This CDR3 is CASSHPPGTGLSYGYTF. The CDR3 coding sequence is TGTGCCAGCAGTCACCCCCCCGGGACAGGGCTCTCGTATGGCTACACCTTC.

The CDR3 loop reads CASSQGLTGGGTEAFF. CDR3 in DNA: TGTGCCAGCAGCCAGGGCTTGACAGGGGGGGGGACTGAAGCTTTCTTT. The chain uses TRBV3-1 (or the pseudogene TRBV3-2) and TRBJ1-1; 9 nucleotides align to TRBD1. J lost 5 bases, V lost 3 bases, and 10 bases had no gene match. The CDR3 covers 16 residues. CDR1 LGHDT and CDR2 YNNKEL come from the germline V gene (reference sequence).

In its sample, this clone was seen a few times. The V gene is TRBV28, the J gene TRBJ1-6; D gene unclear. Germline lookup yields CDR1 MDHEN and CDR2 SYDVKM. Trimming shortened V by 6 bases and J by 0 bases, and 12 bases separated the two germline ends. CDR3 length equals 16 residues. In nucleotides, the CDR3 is TGTGCCAGCAGACCCGGTAGGAGCTCCTATAATTCACCCCTCCACTTT. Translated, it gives CASRPGRSSYNSPLHF.

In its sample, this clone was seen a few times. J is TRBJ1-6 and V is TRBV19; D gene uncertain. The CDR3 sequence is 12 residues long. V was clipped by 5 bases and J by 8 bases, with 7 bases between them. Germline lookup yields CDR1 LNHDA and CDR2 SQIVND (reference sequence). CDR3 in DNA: TGTGCCAGTAGTTATAGGGATTCACCCCTCCACTTT. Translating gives CASSYRDSPLHF.

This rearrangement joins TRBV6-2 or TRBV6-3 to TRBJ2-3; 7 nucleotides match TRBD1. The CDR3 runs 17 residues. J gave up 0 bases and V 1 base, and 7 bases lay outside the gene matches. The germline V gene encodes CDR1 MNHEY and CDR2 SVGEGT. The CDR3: CASSYLLGQYSTDTQYF. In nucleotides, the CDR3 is TGTGCCAGCAGTTACTTATTGGGACAGTATAGCACAGATACGCAGTATTTT.

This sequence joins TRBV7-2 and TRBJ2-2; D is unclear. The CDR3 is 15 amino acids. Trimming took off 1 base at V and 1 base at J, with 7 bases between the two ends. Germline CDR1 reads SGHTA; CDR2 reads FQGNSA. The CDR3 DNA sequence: TGTGCCAGCAGCTTAGGGTTAGGGAACACCGGGGAGCTGTTTTTT. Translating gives CASSLGLGNTGELFF.

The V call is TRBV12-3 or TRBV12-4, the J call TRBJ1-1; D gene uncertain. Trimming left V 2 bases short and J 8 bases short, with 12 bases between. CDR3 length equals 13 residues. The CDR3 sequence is CASSLLIGSEAFF. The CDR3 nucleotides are TGTGCCAGCAGTTTACTAATCGGTTCAGAAGCTTTCTTT.

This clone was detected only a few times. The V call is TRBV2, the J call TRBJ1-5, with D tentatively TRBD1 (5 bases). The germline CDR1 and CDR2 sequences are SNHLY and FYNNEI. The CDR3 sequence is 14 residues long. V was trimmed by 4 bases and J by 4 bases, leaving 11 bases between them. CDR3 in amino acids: CASSVQRTNQPQHF. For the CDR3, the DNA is TGTGCCAGCAGTGTGCAACGGACAAATCAGCCCCAGCATTTT.

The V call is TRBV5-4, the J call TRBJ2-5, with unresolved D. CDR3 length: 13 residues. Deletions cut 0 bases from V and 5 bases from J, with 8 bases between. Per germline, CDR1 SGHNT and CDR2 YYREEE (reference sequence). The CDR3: CASSLAYRETQYF. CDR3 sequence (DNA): TGTGCCAGCAGCTTGGCATACCGGGAGACCCAGTACTTC. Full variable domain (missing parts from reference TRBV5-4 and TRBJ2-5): ETGVTQSPTHLIKTRGQQVTLRCSSQSGHNTVSWYQQALGQGPQFIFQYYREEENGRGNFPPRFSGLQFPNYSSELNVNALELDDSALYLCASSLAYRETQYFGPGTRLLVL.

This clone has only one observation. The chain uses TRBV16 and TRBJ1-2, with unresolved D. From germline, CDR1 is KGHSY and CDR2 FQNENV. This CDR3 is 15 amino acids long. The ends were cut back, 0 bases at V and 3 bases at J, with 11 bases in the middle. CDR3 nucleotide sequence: TGTGCCAGCAGCCAATCCTCCAGGCTGGACTATGGCTACACCTTC. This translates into CASSQSSRLDYGYTF.

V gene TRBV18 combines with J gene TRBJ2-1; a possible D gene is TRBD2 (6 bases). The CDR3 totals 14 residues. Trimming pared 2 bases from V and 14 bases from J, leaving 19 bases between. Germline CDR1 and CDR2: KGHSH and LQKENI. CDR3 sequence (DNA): TGTGCCAGCTCACCATCCCGGGAGACCAAAGGGGAGTTCTTC. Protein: CASSPSRETKGEFF.

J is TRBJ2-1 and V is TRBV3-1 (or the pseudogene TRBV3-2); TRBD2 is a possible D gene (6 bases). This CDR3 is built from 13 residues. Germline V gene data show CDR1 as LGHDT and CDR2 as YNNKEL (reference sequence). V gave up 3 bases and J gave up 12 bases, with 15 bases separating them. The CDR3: CASSHSGTPRQFF. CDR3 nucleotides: TGTGCCAGCAGCCATAGCGGAACTCCGAGGCAGTTCTTC.

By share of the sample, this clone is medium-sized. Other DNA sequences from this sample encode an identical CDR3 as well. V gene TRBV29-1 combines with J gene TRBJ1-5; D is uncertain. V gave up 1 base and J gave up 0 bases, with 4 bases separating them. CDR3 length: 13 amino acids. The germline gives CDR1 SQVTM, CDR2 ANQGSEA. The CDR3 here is CSVEGDSNQPQHF. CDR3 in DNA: TGCAGCGTTGAAGGAGATAGCAATCAGCCCCAGCATTTT.

CDR3 residues: CAWRAGWPNSPLHF. The CDR3 DNA is TGTGCCTGGAGAGCAGGCTGGCCAAATTCACCCCTCCACTTT. The chain employs TRBV30 and TRBJ1-6; no clear D gene. V was pared by 3 bases and J by 7 bases, with 13 bases between. CDR1 GTSNPN and CDR2 SVGIG come from the germline V gene (reference sequence). There are 14 residues in the CDR3.

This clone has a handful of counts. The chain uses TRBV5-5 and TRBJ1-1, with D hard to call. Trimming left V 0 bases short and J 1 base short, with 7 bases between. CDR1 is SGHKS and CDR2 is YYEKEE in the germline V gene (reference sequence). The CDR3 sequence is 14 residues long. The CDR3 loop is CASSLAAENTEAFF. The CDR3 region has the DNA TGTGCCAGCAGCTTGGCTGCGGAGAACACTGAAGCTTTCTTT.

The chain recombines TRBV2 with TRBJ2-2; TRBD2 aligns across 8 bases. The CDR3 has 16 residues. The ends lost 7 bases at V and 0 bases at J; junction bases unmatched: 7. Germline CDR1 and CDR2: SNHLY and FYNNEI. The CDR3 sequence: CASKRTSSANTGELFF. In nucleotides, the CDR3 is TGTGCCAGCAAACGGACTAGCAGCGCGAACACCGGGGAGCTGTTTTTT.

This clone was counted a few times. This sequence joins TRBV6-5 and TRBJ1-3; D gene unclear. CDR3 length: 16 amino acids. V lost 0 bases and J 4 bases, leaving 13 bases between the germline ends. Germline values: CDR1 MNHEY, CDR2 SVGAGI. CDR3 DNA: TGTGCCAGCAGTTACTCCCTTGGAGGGCAAGGAAACACCATATATTTT. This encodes CASSYSLGGQGNTIYF.

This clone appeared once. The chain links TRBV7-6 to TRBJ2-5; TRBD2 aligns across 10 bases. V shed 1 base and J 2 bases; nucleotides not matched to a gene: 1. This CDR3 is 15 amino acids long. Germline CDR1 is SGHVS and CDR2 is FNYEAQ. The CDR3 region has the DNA TGTGCCAGCAGCTTAGGTAGCGGGAGGCAAGAGACCCAGTACTTC. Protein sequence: CASSLGSGRQETQYF.

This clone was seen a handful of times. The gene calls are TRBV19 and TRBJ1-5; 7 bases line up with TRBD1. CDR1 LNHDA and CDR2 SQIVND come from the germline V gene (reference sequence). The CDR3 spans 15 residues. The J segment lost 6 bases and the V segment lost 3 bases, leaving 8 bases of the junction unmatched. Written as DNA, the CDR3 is TGTGCCAGTAGTATTGGGGCAGGGGGAAGTCAGCCCCAGCATTTT. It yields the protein CASSIGAGGSQPQHF.

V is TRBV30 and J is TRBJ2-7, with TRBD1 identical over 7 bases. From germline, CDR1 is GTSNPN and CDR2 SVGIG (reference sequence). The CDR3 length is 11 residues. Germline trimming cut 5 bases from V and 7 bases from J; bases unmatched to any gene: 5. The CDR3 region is CAWQTGMEQYF. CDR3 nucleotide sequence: TGTGCCTGGCAGACAGGGATGGAGCAGTACTTC.

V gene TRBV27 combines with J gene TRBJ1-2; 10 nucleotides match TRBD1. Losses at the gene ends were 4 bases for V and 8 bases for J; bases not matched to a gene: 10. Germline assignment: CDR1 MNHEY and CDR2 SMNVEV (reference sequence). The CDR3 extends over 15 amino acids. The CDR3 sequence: CASSWAGTGAEGYTF. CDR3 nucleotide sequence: TGTGCCAGCAGTTGGGCCGGGACAGGGGCGGAGGGCTACACCTTC.